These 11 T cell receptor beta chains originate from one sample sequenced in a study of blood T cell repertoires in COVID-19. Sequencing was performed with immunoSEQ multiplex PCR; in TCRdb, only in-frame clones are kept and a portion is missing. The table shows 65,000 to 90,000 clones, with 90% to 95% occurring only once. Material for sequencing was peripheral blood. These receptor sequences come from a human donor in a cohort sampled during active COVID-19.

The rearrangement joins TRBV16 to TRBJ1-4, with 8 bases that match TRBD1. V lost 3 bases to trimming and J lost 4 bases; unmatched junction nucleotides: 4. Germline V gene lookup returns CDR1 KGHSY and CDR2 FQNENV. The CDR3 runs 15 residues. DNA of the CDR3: TGTGCCAGCAGCCAGAGACAGGGGAATAATGAAAAACTGTTTTTT. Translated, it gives CASSQRQGNNEKLFF.

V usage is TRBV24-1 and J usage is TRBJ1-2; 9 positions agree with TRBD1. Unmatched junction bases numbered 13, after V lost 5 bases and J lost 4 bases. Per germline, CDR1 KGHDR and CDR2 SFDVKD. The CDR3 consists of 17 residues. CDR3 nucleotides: TGTGCCACCAGTGGGCCCTCGGGACAGGGTGGAGGCTATGGCTACACCTTC. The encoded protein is CATSGPSGQGGGYGYTF.

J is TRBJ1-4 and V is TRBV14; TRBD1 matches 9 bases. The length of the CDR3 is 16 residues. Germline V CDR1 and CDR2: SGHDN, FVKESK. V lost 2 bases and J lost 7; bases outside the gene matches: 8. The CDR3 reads CASSQNTGGAGEKLFF. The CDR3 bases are TGTGCCAGCAGCCAAAACACAGGGGGCGCGGGTGAAAAACTGTTTTTT.

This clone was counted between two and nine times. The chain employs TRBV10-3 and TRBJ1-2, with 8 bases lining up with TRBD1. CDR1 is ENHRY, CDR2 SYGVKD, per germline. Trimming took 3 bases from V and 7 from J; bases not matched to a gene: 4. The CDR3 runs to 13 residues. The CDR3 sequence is CAISEGQGVGYTF. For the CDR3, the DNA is TGTGCCATCAGTGAAGGACAGGGTGTTGGCTACACCTTC.

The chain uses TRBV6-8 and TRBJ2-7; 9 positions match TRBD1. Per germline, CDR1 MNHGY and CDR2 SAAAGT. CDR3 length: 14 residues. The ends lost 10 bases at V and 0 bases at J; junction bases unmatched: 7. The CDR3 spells CATSTGQGSYEQYF. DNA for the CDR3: TGTGCCACCAGCACGGGACAGGGCTCCTACGAGCAGTACTTC.

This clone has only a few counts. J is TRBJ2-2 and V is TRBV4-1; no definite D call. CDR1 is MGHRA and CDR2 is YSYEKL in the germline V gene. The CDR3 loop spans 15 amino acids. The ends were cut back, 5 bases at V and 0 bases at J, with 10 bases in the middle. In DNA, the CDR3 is TGCGCCAGCAGCTTCCGACAAACGAACACCGGGGAGCTGTTTTTT. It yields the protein CASSFRQTNTGELFF.

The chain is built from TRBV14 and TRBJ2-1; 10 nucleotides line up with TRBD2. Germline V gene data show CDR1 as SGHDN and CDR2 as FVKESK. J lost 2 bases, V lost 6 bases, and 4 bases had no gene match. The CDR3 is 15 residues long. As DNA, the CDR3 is TGTGCCAGCAGGAGGAGCGGGGGGGCCTACAATGAGCAGTTCTTC. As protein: CASRRSGGAYNEQFF.

The CDR3 reads CASSPRGLKNYEQYF. The CDR3 DNA follows: TGTGCCAGCTCACCACGAGGGCTTAAGAACTACGAGCAGTACTTC. The V gene is TRBV18, the J gene TRBJ2-7; D is possibly TRBD2 (5 bases). This CDR3 contains 15 residues. From germline, CDR1 is KGHSH and CDR2 LQKENI. The V end lost 1 base, the J end lost 3 bases, and 13 bases lay between the germline ends.

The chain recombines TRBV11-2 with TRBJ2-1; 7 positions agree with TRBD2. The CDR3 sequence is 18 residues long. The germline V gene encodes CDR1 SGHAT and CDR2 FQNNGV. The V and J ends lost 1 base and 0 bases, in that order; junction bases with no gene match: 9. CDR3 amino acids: CASSLGWASGYSYNEQFF. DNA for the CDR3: TGTGCCAGCAGCTTAGGGTGGGCTAGCGGTTACTCCTACAATGAGCAGTTCTTC.

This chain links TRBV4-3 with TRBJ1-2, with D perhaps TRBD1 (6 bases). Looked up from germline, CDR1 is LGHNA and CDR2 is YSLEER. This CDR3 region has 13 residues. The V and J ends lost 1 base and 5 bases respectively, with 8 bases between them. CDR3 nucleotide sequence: TGCGCCAGCAGCCAAGCACAGGGATATGGCTACACCTTC. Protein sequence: CASSQAQGYGYTF.

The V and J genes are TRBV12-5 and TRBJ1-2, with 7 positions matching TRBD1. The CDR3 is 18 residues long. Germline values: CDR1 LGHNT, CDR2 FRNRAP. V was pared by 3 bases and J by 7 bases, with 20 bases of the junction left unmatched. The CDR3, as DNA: TGTGCTAGTGGTTTACGCCCGATTATTCCGGGACAGCGGGCTGGCTACACCTTC. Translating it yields CASGLRPIIPGQRAGYTF.